This T cell receptor beta chain was captured in a study of cytomegalovirus exposure and HLA in healthy donors. Notes on the study in general: When a later analysis compared HLA-associated TCR beta chains with equally common others, the HLA-associated chains turned out to be more clonally expanded and to have lower generation probabilities. In an earlier analysis, most TCR beta V segments were productive about 90% or about 30% of the time.

V was cut by 3 bases and J by 3 bases, with 14 bases left in between. Germline V lookup: CDR1 LNHDA, CDR2 SQIVND (reference sequence). This CDR3 is built from 15 residues. The PCR contained 60 Vbeta and 13 Jbeta primers. Using immunoSEQ multiplex PCR, the repertoire was profiled, and TCRdb retains in-frame clones only, with some absent. The sample shows about 150,000 clones, roughly 71% of them seen only once. A remark on this clone: Its antigen is undetermined.

The chain combines TRBV19 with TRBJ2-5; D might be TRBD1 (6 bases). This clonotype was obtained from a man younger than 45 in good health and CMV-seronegative. The sample was PBMCs. CDR3 bases: TGTGCCAGTAGTATGTTTCCAGGGGTTAAAGAGACCCAGTACTTC. It encodes CASSMFPGVKETQYF.